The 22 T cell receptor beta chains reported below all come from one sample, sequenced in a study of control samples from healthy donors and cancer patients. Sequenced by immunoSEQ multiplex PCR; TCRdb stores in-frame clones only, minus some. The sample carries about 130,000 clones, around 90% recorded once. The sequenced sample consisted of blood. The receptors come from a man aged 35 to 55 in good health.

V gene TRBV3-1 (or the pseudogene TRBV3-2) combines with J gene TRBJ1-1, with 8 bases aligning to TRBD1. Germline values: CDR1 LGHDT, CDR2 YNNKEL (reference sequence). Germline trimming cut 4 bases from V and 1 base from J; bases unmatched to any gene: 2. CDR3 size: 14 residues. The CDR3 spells CASSLRGQNTEAFF. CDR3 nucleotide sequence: TGTGCCAGCAGCCTCAGGGGGCAGAACACTGAAGCTTTCTTT.

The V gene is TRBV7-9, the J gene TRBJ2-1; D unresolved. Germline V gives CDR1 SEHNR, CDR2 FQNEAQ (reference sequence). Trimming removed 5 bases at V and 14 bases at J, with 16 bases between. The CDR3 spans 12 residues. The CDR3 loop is CASSVRPGQEFF. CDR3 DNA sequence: TGTGCCAGCAGCGTACGGCCCGGCCAGGAGTTCTTC.

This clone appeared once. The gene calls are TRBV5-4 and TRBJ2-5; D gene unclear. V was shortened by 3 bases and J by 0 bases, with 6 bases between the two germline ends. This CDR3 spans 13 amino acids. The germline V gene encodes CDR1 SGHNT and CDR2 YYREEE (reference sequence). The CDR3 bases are TGTGCCAGCAGCTCGCACGACCAAGAGACCCAGTACTTC. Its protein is CASSSHDQETQYF. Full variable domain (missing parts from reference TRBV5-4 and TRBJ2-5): ETGVTQSPTHLIKTRGQQVTLRCSSQSGHNTVSWYQQALGQGPQFIFQYYREEENGRGNFPPRFSGLQFPNYSSELNVNALELDDSALYLCASSSHDQETQYFGPGTRLLVL.

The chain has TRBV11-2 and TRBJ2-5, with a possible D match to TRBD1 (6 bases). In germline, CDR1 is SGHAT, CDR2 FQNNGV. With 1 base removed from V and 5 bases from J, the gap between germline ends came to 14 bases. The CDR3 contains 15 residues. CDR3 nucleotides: TGTGCCAGCAGCTTAGGTACAGGGAGTGGGGAGACCCAGTACTTC. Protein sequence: CASSLGTGSGETQYF.

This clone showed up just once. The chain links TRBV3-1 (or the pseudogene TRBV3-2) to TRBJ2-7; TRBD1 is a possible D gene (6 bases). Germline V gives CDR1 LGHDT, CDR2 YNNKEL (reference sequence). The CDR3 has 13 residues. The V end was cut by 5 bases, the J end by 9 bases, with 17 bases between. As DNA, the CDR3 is TGTGCCAGCAGCGAGTCGACAGGAGGATCGCAGTACTTC. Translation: CASSESTGGSQYF.

This chain's CDR3 is CASSVGPVGGADTQYF. The CDR3 nucleotides read TGTGCCAGCAGCGTAGGTCCGGTCGGCGGCGCAGATACGCAGTATTTT. The chain carries TRBV9 and TRBJ2-3; D unclear. This CDR3 spans 16 amino acids. Trimming removed 0 bases at V and 4 bases at J, with 15 bases between. CDR1 is SGDLS, CDR2 YYNGEE, per germline.

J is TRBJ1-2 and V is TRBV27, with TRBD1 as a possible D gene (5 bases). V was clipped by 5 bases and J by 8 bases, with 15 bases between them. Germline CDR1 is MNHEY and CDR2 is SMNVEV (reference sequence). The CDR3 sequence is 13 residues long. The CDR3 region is CASSHDRRGGYTF. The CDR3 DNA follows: TGTGCCAGCAGTCACGACAGACGGGGAGGCTACACCTTC.

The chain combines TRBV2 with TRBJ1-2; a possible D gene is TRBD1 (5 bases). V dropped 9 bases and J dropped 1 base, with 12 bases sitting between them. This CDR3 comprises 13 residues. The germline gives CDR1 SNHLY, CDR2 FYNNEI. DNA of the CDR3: TGTGCCAGAAGAGACAGAGATAACTATGGCTACACCTTC. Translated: CARRDRDNYGYTF.

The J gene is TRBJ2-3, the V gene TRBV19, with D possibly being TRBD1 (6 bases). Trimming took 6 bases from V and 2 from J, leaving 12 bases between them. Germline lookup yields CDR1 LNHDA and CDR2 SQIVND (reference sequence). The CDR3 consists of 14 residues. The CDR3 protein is CASRRTDITDTQYF. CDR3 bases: TGTGCCAGTAGAAGGACAGATATCACAGATACGCAGTATTTT.

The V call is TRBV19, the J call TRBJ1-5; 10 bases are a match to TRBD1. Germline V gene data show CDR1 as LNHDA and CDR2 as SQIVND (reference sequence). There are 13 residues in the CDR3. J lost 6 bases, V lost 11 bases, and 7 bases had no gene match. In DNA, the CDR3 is TGTGCCGGAGGACAGGGGGGCCGTCAGCCCCAGCATTTT. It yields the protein CAGGQGGRQPQHF. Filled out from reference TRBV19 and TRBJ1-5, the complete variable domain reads DGGITQSPKYLFRKEGQNVTLSCEQNLNHDAMYWYRQDPGQGLRLIYYSQIVNDFQKGDIAEGYSVSREKKESFPLTVTSAQKNPTAFYLCAGGQGGRQPQHFGDGTRLSIL.

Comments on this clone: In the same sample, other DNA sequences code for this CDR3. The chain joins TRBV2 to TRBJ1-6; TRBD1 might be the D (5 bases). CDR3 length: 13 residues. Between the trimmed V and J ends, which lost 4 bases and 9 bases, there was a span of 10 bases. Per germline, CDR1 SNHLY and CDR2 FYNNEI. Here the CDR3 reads CASSGQGGSPLHF. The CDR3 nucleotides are TGTGCCAGCAGTGGTCAGGGAGGTTCACCCCTCCACTTT.

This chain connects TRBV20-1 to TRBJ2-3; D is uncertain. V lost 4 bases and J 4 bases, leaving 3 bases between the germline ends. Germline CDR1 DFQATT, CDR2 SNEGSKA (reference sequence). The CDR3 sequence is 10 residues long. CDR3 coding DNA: TGCAGTGCTAATTCAGATACGCAGTATTTT. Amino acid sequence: CSANSDTQYF.

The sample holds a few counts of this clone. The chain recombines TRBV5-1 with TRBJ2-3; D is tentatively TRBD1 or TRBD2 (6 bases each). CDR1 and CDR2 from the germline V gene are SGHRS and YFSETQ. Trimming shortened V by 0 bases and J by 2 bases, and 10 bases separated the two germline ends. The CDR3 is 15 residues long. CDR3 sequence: CASSLAGAHTDTQYF. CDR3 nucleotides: TGCGCCAGCAGCTTGGCGGGGGCGCACACAGATACGCAGTATTTT.

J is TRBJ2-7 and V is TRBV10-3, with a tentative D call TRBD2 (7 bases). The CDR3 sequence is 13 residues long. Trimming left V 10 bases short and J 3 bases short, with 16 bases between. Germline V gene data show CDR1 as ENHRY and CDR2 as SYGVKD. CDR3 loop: CATRGWGGYEQYF. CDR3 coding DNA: TGTGCCACCAGGGGTTGGGGGGGCTACGAGCAGTACTTC.

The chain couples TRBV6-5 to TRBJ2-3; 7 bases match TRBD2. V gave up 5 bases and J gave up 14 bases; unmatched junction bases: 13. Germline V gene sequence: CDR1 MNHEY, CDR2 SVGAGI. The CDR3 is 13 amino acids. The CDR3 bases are TGTGCCAGCAGTCCCCCGGGGCGGGGGTGGCCGTATTTT. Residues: CASSPPGRGWPYF.

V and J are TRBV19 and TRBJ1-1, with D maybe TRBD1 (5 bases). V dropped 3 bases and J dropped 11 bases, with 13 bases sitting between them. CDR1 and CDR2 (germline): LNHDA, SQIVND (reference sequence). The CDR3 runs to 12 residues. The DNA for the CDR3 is TGTGCCAGTAGTATTCAGCAGGGTAGGGCTTTCTTT. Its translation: CASSIQQGRAFF.

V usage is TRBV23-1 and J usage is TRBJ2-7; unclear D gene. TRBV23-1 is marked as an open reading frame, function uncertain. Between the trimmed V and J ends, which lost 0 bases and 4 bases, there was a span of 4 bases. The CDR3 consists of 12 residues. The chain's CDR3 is CASSQSPYEQYF. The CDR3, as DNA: TGCGCCAGCAGTCAATCCCCTTACGAGCAGTACTTC.

The CDR3 sequence is CASSLDADRGEKLFF. Here the CDR3 DNA reads TGTGCCAGCAGCTTAGACGCCGACAGGGGGGAAAAACTGTTTTTT. The chain links TRBV7-6 to TRBJ1-4; 9 nucleotides agree with TRBD1. Germline trimming cut 1 base from V and 8 bases from J; bases unmatched to any gene: 5. The CDR3 totals 15 residues. Germline V gives CDR1 SGHVS, CDR2 FNYEAQ.

CDR3 protein: CASSLRQADNEQFF. DNA for the CDR3: TGTGCCAGCAGTTTACGGCAGGCCGACAATGAGCAGTTCTTC. The chain has TRBV27 and TRBJ2-1; D is undetermined. CDR1 and CDR2 from the germline V gene are MNHEY and SMNVEV (reference sequence). The CDR3 length is 14 residues. Trimming took 2 bases from V and 5 from J, leaving 10 bases between them.

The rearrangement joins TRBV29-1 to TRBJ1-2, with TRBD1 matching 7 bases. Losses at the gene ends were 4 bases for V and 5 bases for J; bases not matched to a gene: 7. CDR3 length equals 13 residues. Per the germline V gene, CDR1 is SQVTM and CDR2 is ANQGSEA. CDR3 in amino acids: CSVVKGGEYGYTF. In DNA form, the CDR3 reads TGCAGCGTTGTTAAAGGGGGCGAATATGGCTACACCTTC.

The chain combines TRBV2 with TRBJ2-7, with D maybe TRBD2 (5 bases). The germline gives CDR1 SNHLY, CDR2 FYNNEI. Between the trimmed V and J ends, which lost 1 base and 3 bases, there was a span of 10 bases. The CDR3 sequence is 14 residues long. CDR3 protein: CASSEGEGFYEQYF. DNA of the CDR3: TGTGCCAGCAGTGAAGGCGAGGGTTTCTACGAGCAGTACTTC.

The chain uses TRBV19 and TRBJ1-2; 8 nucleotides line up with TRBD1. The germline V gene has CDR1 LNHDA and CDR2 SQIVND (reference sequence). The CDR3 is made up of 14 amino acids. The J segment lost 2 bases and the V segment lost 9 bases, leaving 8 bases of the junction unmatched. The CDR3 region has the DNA TGTGCCAGCACCCCCAGGGGGCTCAACTATGGCTACACCTTC. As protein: CASTPRGLNYGYTF.